A single sample is the source of the 30 T cell receptor beta chains below, sequenced in a study of molecular identifiers for immune sequencing clone quantification listed by TCRdb under 2018. Libraries were made using PCR. The sample was run on an Illumina MiSeq. The raw public data were reprocessed by TCRdb itself: fastp quality trimming at Q25, MiXCR clonotype calling, in-frame beta chains only. Each entry merges the rows of one CDR3 protein and shows their most common DNA and genes. The sample table shows about 40,000 distinct CDR3 sequences, and approximately 18% are seen once. The ten most abundant clones make up roughly 7.7% of the sample. The sample consisted of naive CD8+ T cells from blood, with Jurkat cell RNA spiked in. Explained via the paper, the cell subset or site label denotes: FACS-sorted CD8+CD4-CCR7+CD45RA+ naive T cells. The receptors here all came from a human donor in good health. Some libraries in this study had Jurkat cell RNA spiked in.

A few counts support this clonotype. The chain employs TRBV24-1 and TRBJ2-3; TRBD2 matches at 7 bases. J gave up 4 bases and V 8 bases, and 5 bases lay outside the gene matches. Germline V gives CDR1 KGHDR, CDR2 SFDVKD. CDR3 size: 13 residues. DNA of the CDR3: TGTGCCACCAAGAGGGGACTATCAGATACGCAGTATTTT. Amino acids: CATKRGLSDTQYF.

This clonotype was counted at least ten times. J is TRBJ2-3 and V is TRBV13; 9 positions agree with TRBD1. Looked up from germline, CDR1 is PRHDT and CDR2 is FYEKMQ (reference sequence). V lost 4 bases to trimming and J lost 2 bases; unmatched junction nucleotides: 13. CDR3 size: 18 residues. The CDR3 DNA is TGTGCCAGCAGCTCGCCTTTAGGGACAGGGATTCTCACAGATACGCAGTATTTT. It is translated as CASSSPLGTGILTDTQYF.

This clonotype was seen repeatedly, ten times or more. V usage is TRBV28 and J usage is TRBJ2-5; D not resolved. V was pared by 7 bases and J by 1 base, with 13 bases between. Germline CDR1 and CDR2: MDHEN and SYDVKM. This CDR3 is built from 14 residues. CDR3 sequence: CASKLPGSQETQYF. CDR3 sequence (DNA): TGTGCCAGCAAGTTGCCAGGTAGCCAAGAGACCCAGTACTTC.

This clonotype was seen ten or more times. The V and J genes are TRBV5-1 and TRBJ2-7; 7 nucleotides align to TRBD2. V gave up 7 bases and J gave up 0 bases; unmatched junction bases: 10. The germline CDR1 and CDR2 sequences are SGHRS and YFSETQ. The CDR3 extends over 15 amino acids. The CDR3 DNA reads as TGCGCCAGCCCGAAAAAAGCGGGATTCTCCTACGAGCAGTACTTC. Its translation is CASPKKAGFSYEQYF.

In its sample, this clonotype was seen a few times. This chain connects TRBV28 to TRBJ1-5; the D is unclear. The CDR3 loop spans 14 amino acids. Germline-derived CDR1 and CDR2 are MDHEN and SYDVKM. The germline V and J ends were trimmed by 1 base and 5 bases, with 9 bases remaining between them. This CDR3 reads CASSLFADHQPQHF. CDR3 DNA: TGTGCCAGCAGTTTATTTGCGGATCATCAGCCCCAGCATTTT.

This clonotype has a count of ten or more. The chain uses TRBV14 and TRBJ2-7, with 7 bases fitting TRBD2. Germline CDR1 SGHDN, CDR2 FVKESK. The CDR3 contains 14 residues. V lost 4 bases and J lost 3; bases outside the gene matches: 6. CDR3 nucleotides: TGTGCCAGCAGCCCTTCCGGGACTAACTACGAGCAGTACTTC. This sequence encodes CASSPSGTNYEQYF.

This clonotype has at least ten counts. The chain recombines TRBV9 with TRBJ2-1; TRBD1 or TRBD2 may be the D gene (6 bases each). The ends were cut back, 2 bases at V and 6 bases at J, with 21 bases in the middle. CDR3 size: 17 residues. CDR1 SGDLS and CDR2 YYNGEE come from the germline V gene. The CDR3 loop reads CASSVGHPAGRFNEQFF. For the CDR3, the DNA is TGTGCCAGCAGCGTGGGACACCCCGCGGGAAGGTTCAATGAGCAGTTCTTC.

This clonotype was seen at least ten times. The J gene is TRBJ2-5, the V gene TRBV6-2 or TRBV6-3; 12 bases align to TRBD2. The germline V gene has CDR1 MNHEY and CDR2 SVGEGT. The CDR3 runs to 14 residues. The V gene end was trimmed by 9 bases and the J gene end by 1 base; junction bases not matched to a gene: 3. CDR3 DNA: TGTGCCAGACCGACTAGCGGGAGCCAAGAGACCCAGTACTTC. Translation: CARPTSGSQETQYF.

This clonotype appeared many times. The chain has TRBV29-1 and TRBJ2-7; tentatively, D is TRBD2 (7 bases). Germline lookup yields CDR1 SQVTM and CDR2 ANQGSEA. V lost 2 bases, J lost 2 bases, and 16 bases lay in between. This CDR3 contains 15 residues. CDR3 sequence: CSVEIGGRIPYEQYF. CDR3 sequence (DNA): TGCAGCGTTGAAATCGGGGGGCGCATCCCCTACGAGCAGTACTTC.

This chain links TRBV7-2 with TRBJ2-7; 11 bases fit TRBD2. V lost 1 base, J lost 7 bases, and 27 bases stayed unmatched. Germline V gene sequence: CDR1 SGHTA, CDR2 FQGNSA. This CDR3 has 22 amino acids. CDR3 DNA sequence: TGTGCCAGCAGCTTAGTGGTGATCTGGCGCCCGGGGAGACTAGCGGGGCCTTGTGAGCAGTACTTC. The encoded protein is CASSLVVIWRPGRLAGPCEQYF.

V usage is TRBV12-3 or TRBV12-4 and J usage is TRBJ2-6, with a tentative D call TRBD1 (5 bases). With 11 bases removed from V and 0 bases from J, the gap between germline ends came to 8 bases. The CDR3 loop spans 13 amino acids. CDR3 region: CAGADSGANVLTF. The DNA for the CDR3 is TGTGCCGGGGCAGACTCTGGGGCCAACGTCCTGACTTTC.

The sample holds many counts of this clonotype. This rearrangement joins TRBV6-2 or TRBV6-3 to TRBJ2-1; D unclear. V was shortened by 2 bases and J by 5 bases, with 10 bases between the two germline ends. Germline CDR1 is MNHEY and CDR2 is SVGEGT. CDR3 length equals 14 residues. The CDR3 DNA is TGTGCCAGCAGTTACCAGGCGTCGGACAATGAGCAGTTCTTC. Amino acids: CASSYQASDNEQFF.

This clonotype was counted at least ten times. This sequence joins TRBV5-1 and TRBJ2-7; possibly TRBD2 for D (6 bases). V was pared by 7 bases and J by 0 bases, with 14 bases between. Germline lookup yields CDR1 SGHRS and CDR2 YFSETQ. This CDR3 is 14 amino acids long. The CDR3 here is CASGEVPSSYEQYF. The CDR3 DNA reads as TGCGCCAGCGGGGAGGTCCCAAGCTCCTACGAGCAGTACTTC.

This clonotype has at least ten counts. J is TRBJ1-1 and V is TRBV6-1; perhaps TRBD1 as D (5 bases). The CDR3 totals 14 residues. V lost 7 bases, J lost 1 base, and 13 bases lay in between. Germline-derived CDR1 and CDR2 are MNHNS and SASEGT. In DNA form, the CDR3 reads TGTGCCAGCAAGTGGGGGGGAGCGAACACTGAAGCTTTCTTT. Its translation: CASKWGGANTEAFF.

This clonotype has ten or more counts. The chain joins TRBV6-5 to TRBJ1-1, with D perhaps TRBD1 (5 bases). The V gene's germline CDR1 is MNHEY and CDR2 SVGAGI. V was pared by 8 bases and J by 1 base, with 5 bases between. The CDR3 loop spans 11 amino acids. CDR3 nucleotides: TGTGCCAGCCAGGGGAACACTGAAGCTTTCTTT. Its translation is CASQGNTEAFF.

As for this clonotype: It may be a read error: a sequence one base away is much more abundant. The chain carries TRBV21-1 and TRBJ2-1. TRBV21-1 is shown as a pseudogene. The CDR3 sequence is 16 residues long. The CDR3 sequence is CASSKVGQSSYNERFF. CDR3 in DNA: TGTGCCAGCAGCAAAGTCGGGCAAAGCTCCTACAATGAGCGGTTCTTC.

In this sample, this clonotype turned up many times. This chain uses TRBV12-3 or TRBV12-4 with TRBJ2-3, with D possibly TRBD2 on 5 matching bases. Trimming stripped 6 bases from V and 4 bases from J, with 17 bases between. CDR3 length equals 15 residues. DNA of the CDR3: TGTGCCAGCAGCTCCGTCCGGGATCAGGCAGATACGCAGTATTTT. Encoded protein: CASSSVRDQADTQYF.

On this clonotype: One junction end does not reproduce the germline sequence, and a read error may be involved. The J gene is TRBJ2-7, the V gene TRBV12-3 or TRBV12-4; 9 bases line up with TRBD2. This CDR3 has 13 amino acids. DNA of the CDR3: TGTGCCAGCAGTATAGCGGGAGCCTACGAGCAGTACTTC. The encoded protein is CASSIAGAYEQYF.

This clonotype was found many times. The CDR3 DNA is TGTGCCAGCAGCTCCGGGACTGCACAAGAGACCCAGTACTTC. It translates to CASSSGTAQETQYF. This chain uses TRBV7-9 with TRBJ2-5, with a tentative D call TRBD2 (6 bases). Trimming took 4 bases from V and 2 from J, leaving 11 bases between them. The CDR3 consists of 14 residues. Germline V gene sequence: CDR1 SEHNR, CDR2 FQNEAQ (reference sequence).

This CDR3 is CASSAPPGVWRAFF. The CDR3 nucleotides read TGTGCCAGTAGTGCCCCCCCGGGGGTCTGGAGGGCTTTCTTT. J is TRBJ1-1 and V is TRBV19, with D tentatively TRBD1 (5 bases). V lost 5 bases and J lost 11, with 21 bases in between. CDR1 and CDR2 from the germline V gene are LNHDA and SQIVND (reference sequence). The CDR3 runs to 14 residues.

The V and J genes are TRBV18 and TRBJ2-3; unclear D gene. The V end lost 3 bases, the J end lost 5 bases, and 6 bases lay between the germline ends. CDR3 size: 12 residues. Germline assignment: CDR1 KGHSH and CDR2 LQKENI. CDR3 residues: CASSPEEDTQYF. The CDR3 DNA follows: TGTGCCAGCTCACCGGAAGAAGATACGCAGTATTTT.

This clonotype was detected many times. V is TRBV7-2 and J is TRBJ2-1; 11 bases are a match to TRBD1. V lost 5 bases and J lost 6; bases outside the gene matches: 6. This CDR3 comprises 15 residues. Germline values: CDR1 SGHTA, CDR2 FQGNSA. CDR3 residues: CASSPGTGGGNEQFF. CDR3 DNA: TGTGCCAGCAGCCCCGGGACAGGGGGGGGCAATGAGCAGTTCTTC.

The sample holds many counts of this clonotype. This chain joins TRBV7-2 and TRBJ1-3; possibly TRBD1 for D (5 bases). V was cut by 5 bases and J by 4 bases, with 21 bases left in between. This CDR3 has 17 amino acids. CDR1 is SGHTA, CDR2 FQGNSA, per germline. The CDR3 spells CASSAPGLLPSGNTIYF. In DNA, the CDR3 is TGTGCCAGCAGCGCACCGGGACTCCTACCTAGCGGAAACACCATATATTTT. Full variable domain (rest looked up from reference TRBV7-2 and TRBJ1-3): GAGVSQSPSNKVTEKGKDVELRCDPISGHTALYWYRQSLGQGLEFLIYFQGNSAPDKSGLPSDRFSAERTGGSVSTLTIQRTQQEDSAVYLCASSAPGLLPSGNTIYFGEGSWLTVV.

This clonotype was detected ten times or more. V is TRBV12-3 or TRBV12-4 and J is TRBJ1-6; D gene uncertain. Trimming pared 1 base from V and 15 bases from J, leaving 7 bases between. CDR3 size: 11 residues. The CDR3 sequence is CASSLGELLHF. CDR3 DNA sequence: TGTGCCAGCAGTTTAGGGGAGCTCCTCCACTTT.

Comment on this clonotype: A clone one base away is much larger, so this may be a read error. The chain uses TRBV7-8 and TRBJ1-2; TRBD1 is a possible D gene (6 bases). The CDR3 runs 16 residues. Germline V lookup: CDR1 SGHVS, CDR2 FQNEAQ. The CDR3 coding sequence is TGTACCAGCTTCTCGACGACAGGAGTTTTTAGCTATGGCTACACCTTC. Protein product: CTSFSTTGVFSYGYTF.

This clonotype was observed at least ten times. The junction and the germline gene differ at one end; a read error may be behind it. This rearrangement joins TRBV27 to TRBJ2-7; 11 bases match TRBD2. CDR1 is MNHEY, CDR2 SMNVEV, per germline (reference sequence). This CDR3 has 15 residues. The CDR3 reads CASSPGTSGSYEQYF. The CDR3, as DNA: TGCGCCAGCAGCCCCGGGACTAGCGGCTCCTACGAGCAGTACTTC.

Details on this clonotype: This could be a read error, since a much larger clone is one nucleotide away. This chain uses TRBV12-3 or TRBV12-4 with TRBJ2-7; D uncertain. The CDR3 runs 12 residues. V was shortened by 3 bases and J by 3 bases, with 6 bases between the two germline ends. This CDR3 reads CASSFNLYEQYF. The CDR3 region has the DNA TGTGCCAGCAGTTTTAACCTCTACGAGCAGTACTTC.

This clonotype came up many times. The gene calls are TRBV28 and TRBJ2-6; TRBD2 matches at 15 bases. The CDR3 totals 19 residues. The J segment lost 0 bases and the V segment lost 4 bases, leaving 4 bases of the junction unmatched. Germline CDR1 and CDR2: MDHEN and SYDVKM. In nucleotides, the CDR3 is TGTGCCAGCAGTTCGGGACTAGCGGGGGGAAGCTCTGGGGCCAACGTCCTGACTTTC. Its translation is CASSSGLAGGSSGANVLTF.

This clonotype was counted at least ten times. The CDR3 region has the DNA TGTGCCAGCAGTTTATCAGGACAGGCGAACACCGGGGAGCTGTTTTTT. It yields the protein CASSLSGQANTGELFF. The rearrangement uses TRBV12-3 or TRBV12-4 and TRBJ2-2; 7 bases are shared with TRBD1. Trimming removed 2 bases from V and 0 bases from J; junction bases left unmatched: 3. This CDR3 has 16 residues.

On this clonotype: A read error may be the cause here, since a much bigger clone is one base away. The CDR3 reads CASSRTSGNYNEQFF. The CDR3 DNA follows: TGTGCCAGCAGCCGGACTAGCGGGAACTACAATGAGCAGTTCTTC. The rearrangement uses TRBV7-9 and TRBJ2-1, with 12 bases matching TRBD2. There are 15 residues in the CDR3. Germline V lookup: CDR1 SEHNR, CDR2 FQNEAQ (reference sequence). V lost 5 bases and J lost 3; bases outside the gene matches: 2.